These 21 T cell receptor beta chains came from one sample sequenced in a study of blood T cell repertoires in COVID-19. Libraries were prepared by immunoSEQ multiplex PCR; TCRdb keeps only in-frame clonotypes and omits some of them. The table lists around 120,000 clones, less than 75% of them singletons, with under 1% in the top ten. Sample: peripheral blood. The receptors come from a human donor with acute or convalescent COVID-19. The donor label of this sample is uncertain.

This chain joins TRBV4-1 and TRBJ2-5; 7 nucleotides match TRBD2. The ends lost 4 bases at V and 4 bases at J; junction bases unmatched: 3. Per germline, CDR1 MGHRA and CDR2 YSYEKL. The CDR3 extends over 13 amino acids. CDR3 amino acids: CASSRLASETQYF. The DNA for the CDR3 is TGCGCCAGCAGCCGACTAGCCTCAGAGACCCAGTACTTC.

The chain is built from TRBV6-1 and TRBJ1-5; tentative D call: TRBD1 (6 bases). The CDR3 runs to 14 residues. The germline gives CDR1 MNHNS, CDR2 SASEGT. V was clipped by 2 bases and J by 9 bases, with 14 bases between them. The CDR3: CASSESRGFGPQHF. CDR3 DNA sequence: TGTGCCAGCAGTGAAAGCAGGGGTTTCGGGCCCCAGCATTTT.

This clone was recorded once. An end of the junction does not agree with germline; a read error may underlie this. The rearrangement uses TRBV29-1 and TRBJ1-4, with 7 positions matching TRBD1. This CDR3 comprises 13 residues. CDR1 SQVTM and CDR2 ANQGSEA come from the germline V gene. CDR3 protein: CSVEGTEVEKLFF. The CDR3, as DNA: TGCAGCGTCGAAGGGACAGAAGTTGAAAAACTGTTTTTT. The full variable domain, with the rest looked up from reference TRBV29-1 and TRBJ1-4, is SAVISQKPSRDICQRGTSLTIQCQVDSQVTMMFWYRQQPGQSLTLIATANQGSEATYESGFVIDKFPISRPNLTFSTLTVSNMSPEDSSIYLCSVEGTEVEKLFFGSGTQLSVL.

This clone was observed a few times. The chain has TRBV4-1 and TRBJ1-2; no definite D call. The CDR3 runs to 14 residues. Trimming removed 2 bases from V and 4 bases from J, with 11 bases in between. Germline CDR1 and CDR2: MGHRA and YSYEKL. The CDR3 is CASSQRSEGYGYTF. The CDR3 DNA follows: TGCGCCAGCAGCCAAAGATCTGAGGGCTATGGCTACACCTTC.

There are a few counts of this clone. This chain joins TRBV2 and TRBJ1-1, with a tentative D call TRBD1 (5 bases). Germline V gene data show CDR1 as SNHLY and CDR2 as FYNNEI. The CDR3 spans 15 residues. V was pared by 6 bases and J by 0 bases, with 14 bases between. The CDR3 DNA is TGTGCCAGCAGGATACGACAGCTGATGAACACTGAAGCTTTCTTT. Translation: CASRIRQLMNTEAFF.

This clone was picked up one time. The V and J genes are TRBV6-5 and TRBJ1-2; D is possibly TRBD1 (6 bases). The CDR3 consists of 14 residues. V lost 5 bases, J lost 4 bases, and 14 bases lay in between. The germline V gene encodes CDR1 MNHEY and CDR2 SVGAGI. The CDR3 DNA follows: TGTGCCAGCAGTCAGGGGAACAGTGGCTATGGCTACACCTTC. It codes for CASSQGNSGYGYTF.

J is TRBJ1-2 and V is TRBV28, with 8 positions matching TRBD1. The junction had 10 bases not matched to a gene; V was cut back by 3 bases and J by 7 bases. The CDR3 sequence is 15 residues long. The V gene's germline CDR1 is MDHEN and CDR2 SYDVKM. CDR3 nucleotides: TGTGCCAGCAGTTTGGCAGGGGGCTACGGGAGTGGCTACACCTTC. It encodes CASSLAGGYGSGYTF.

This clone appeared a few times. The chain employs TRBV3-1 (or the pseudogene TRBV3-2) and TRBJ2-7; the D gene is possibly TRBD1 (5 bases). The germline V gene encodes CDR1 LGHDT and CDR2 YNNKEL (reference sequence). CDR3 size: 15 residues. V was trimmed by 4 bases and J by 3 bases, leaving 16 bases between them. This CDR3 reads CASSLRATPIYEQYF. The CDR3 nucleotides read TGTGCCAGCAGCCTCAGGGCAACTCCTATCTACGAGCAGTACTTC.

This chain links TRBV5-5 with TRBJ1-2; a weak D match, TRBD1 (6 bases). V lost 0 bases and J lost 1, with 7 bases in between. The CDR3 consists of 14 residues. Germline V gene data show CDR1 as SGHKS and CDR2 as YYEKEE (reference sequence). CDR3 sequence (DNA): TGTGCCAGCAGCTTGGCAGGGGATAACTATGGCTACACCTTC. Encoded protein: CASSLAGDNYGYTF.

The chain has TRBV7-9 and TRBJ2-5, with TRBD2 as a possible D gene (5 bases). Germline V gene sequence: CDR1 SEHNR, CDR2 FQNEAQ (reference sequence). This CDR3 spans 14 amino acids. V dropped 5 bases and J dropped 1 base, with 11 bases sitting between them. Here the CDR3 DNA reads TGTGCCAGCAGCCCAGGACTGGCCCAAGAGACCCAGTACTTC. The encoded protein is CASSPGLAQETQYF.

J is TRBJ2-1 and V is TRBV14; tentative D call: TRBD2 (6 bases). The CDR3 has 11 residues. Trimming pared 1 base from V and 15 bases from J, leaving 10 bases between. Germline V lookup: CDR1 SGHDN, CDR2 FVKESK. The CDR3 protein is CASSQGAGLFF. The CDR3 coding sequence is TGTGCCAGCAGCCAAGGGGCGGGGCTGTTCTTC.

This clone was seen only a few times. V gene TRBV13 combines with J gene TRBJ2-1; TRBD1 agrees at 7 bases. From germline, CDR1 is PRHDT and CDR2 FYEKMQ (reference sequence). CDR3 length: 14 amino acids. The trim removed 4 bases at V and 2 bases at J, leaving 2 bases unmatched. CDR3 sequence reads: CASSSTGAYNEQFF. The CDR3 DNA sequence: TGTGCCAGCAGCTCAACAGGGGCCTACAATGAGCAGTTCTTC. Full variable domain (remainder filled in from reference TRBV13 and TRBJ2-1): AAGVIQSPRHLIKEKRETATLKCYPIPRHDTVYWYQQGPGQDPQFLISFYEKMQSDKGSIPDRFSAQQFSDYHSELNMSSLELGDSALYFCASSSTGAYNEQFFGPGTRLTVL.

The rearrangement links TRBV5-6 to TRBJ2-5, with TRBD2 matching over 16 bases. Unmatched junction bases numbered 7, after V lost 1 base and J lost 4 bases. There are 18 residues in the CDR3. CDR1 is SGHDT, CDR2 YYEEEE, per germline. CDR3 protein: CASSLLGLAGGQSETQYF. CDR3 DNA sequence: TGTGCCAGCAGCTTGCTGGGACTAGCGGGGGGGCAGTCAGAGACCCAGTACTTC.

The chain employs TRBV5-5 and TRBJ1-5; 10 bases fit TRBD1. CDR1 is SGHKS and CDR2 is YYEKEE in the germline V gene (reference sequence). The CDR3 extends over 16 amino acids. V shed 0 bases, J shed 1 base, and the junction held 1 base outside the gene matches. The CDR3 protein is CASSLVGQGSNQPQHF. Written as DNA, the CDR3 is TGTGCCAGCAGCTTGGTGGGACAGGGGAGCAATCAGCCCCAGCATTTT.

V is TRBV18 and J is TRBJ1-1; 8 bases are shared with TRBD1. Germline CDR1 and CDR2: KGHSH and LQKENI. With 6 bases clipped from V and 5 bases from J, the junction kept 5 bases outside the gene matches. The CDR3 spans 13 residues. This chain's CDR3 is CASSPNRGTEAFF. In DNA, the CDR3 is TGTGCCAGCTCCCCTAACAGGGGGACTGAAGCTTTCTTT.

CDR3: CASSRSGGVKTQYF. In nucleotides, the CDR3 is TGTGCCAGCAGTCGTAGCGGGGGGGTAAAGACCCAGTACTTC. This chain connects TRBV2 to TRBJ2-5; TRBD2 matches at 11 bases. In germline, CDR1 is SNHLY, CDR2 FYNNEI. The CDR3 loop spans 14 amino acids. The V and J ends lost 5 bases and 6 bases, in that order; junction bases with no gene match: 5. Filled out from reference TRBV2 and TRBJ2-5, the complete variable domain reads EPEVTQTPSHQVTQMGQEVILRCVPISNHLYFYWYRQILGQKVEFLVSFYNNEISEKSEIFDDQFSVERPDGSNFTLKIRSTKLEDSAMYFCASSRSGGVKTQYFGPGTRLLVL.

The chain is built from TRBV5-6 and TRBJ2-3; D remains unclear. The V and J ends lost 1 base and 6 bases respectively, with 21 bases between them. The germline gives CDR1 SGHDT, CDR2 YYEEEE. There are 17 residues in the CDR3. The CDR3 sequence is CASSLFISQSLMDTQYF. The DNA of the CDR3 is TGTGCCAGCAGCTTGTTCATTTCGCAGTCCCTGATGGATACGCAGTATTTT.

This clone was seen repeatedly, ten times or more. In the same sample, other DNA sequences code for this CDR3. The CDR3 loop reads CASSHPGMNTEAFF. The CDR3, as DNA: TGTGCCAGCAGCCATCCAGGGATGAACACTGAAGCTTTCTTT. This sequence joins TRBV14 and TRBJ1-1; D is possibly TRBD1 (5 bases). This CDR3 has 14 amino acids. V shed 3 bases and J shed 0 bases, with 8 bases lying between them. Germline loops: CDR1 SGHDN, CDR2 FVKESK.

This clone was counted many times. V usage is TRBV11-2 and J usage is TRBJ2-7; 9 positions agree with TRBD1. V lost 1 base to trimming and J lost 5 bases; unmatched junction nucleotides: 6. The CDR3 runs to 15 residues. Germline values: CDR1 SGHAT, CDR2 FQNNGV. Here the CDR3 DNA reads TGTGCCAGCAGCTTAGGTCGAAGACAGGGGGACGAGCAGTACGTC. It codes for CASSLGRRQGDEQYV.

V usage is TRBV19 and J usage is TRBJ2-1; 9 bases align to TRBD1. The CDR3 extends over 14 amino acids. Germline trimming cut 6 bases from V and 7 bases from J; bases unmatched to any gene: 7. Germline V gene sequence: CDR1 LNHDA, CDR2 SQIVND (reference sequence). The CDR3 sequence: CASRGDRVPNEQFF. DNA of the CDR3: TGTGCCAGTAGGGGGGACAGGGTACCGAATGAGCAGTTCTTC.

This chain links TRBV7-9 with TRBJ1-1; TRBD1 matches 8 bases. V shed 4 bases and J 3 bases; nucleotides not matched to a gene: 7. Germline lookup yields CDR1 SEHNR and CDR2 FQNEAQ (reference sequence). The CDR3 has 15 residues. The CDR3, as DNA: TGTGCCAGCAGCTGGAGGACAGGGCGGGACACTGAAGCTTTCTTT. Translation: CASSWRTGRDTEAFF.